This entry lists 4 T cell receptor beta chains sequenced from one sample in a study of cytomegalovirus exposure and HLA in healthy donors. Researchers ran the PCR with 60 Vbeta and 13 Jbeta primers. Assay used: immunoSEQ multiplex PCR; TCRdb lists only in-frame clones, some missing. The profile shows about 90,000 clones, approximately 84% of them singletons. Sample: PBMCs. The receptors here all came from a man younger than 35 in good health and CMV-seronegative.

The chain combines TRBV7-8 with TRBJ1-3, with a weak D call TRBD1 (5 bases). The germline V gene has CDR1 SGHVS and CDR2 FQNEAQ. Trimming pared 5 bases from V and 3 bases from J, leaving 14 bases between. This CDR3 is 15 amino acids long. The CDR3 DNA sequence: TGTGCCAGCAGCGGCAGGGTCCCCTTTGGAAACACCATATATTTT. Protein product: CASSGRVPFGNTIYF. Complete variable domain (other parts from reference TRBV7-8 and TRBJ1-3): GAGVSQSPRYKVAKRGQDVALRCDPISGHVSLFWYQQALGQGPEFLTYFQNEAQLDKSGLPSDRFFAERPEGSVSTLKIQRTQQEDSAVYLCASSGRVPFGNTIYFGEGSWLTVV.

Comments on this clone: Other DNA sequences of this sample code for an identical CDR3. The chain recombines TRBV18 with TRBJ1-1, with TRBD1 matching over 7 bases. V shed 3 bases and J 8 bases; nucleotides not matched to a gene: 6. In germline, CDR1 is KGHSH, CDR2 LQKENI. This CDR3 spans 13 amino acids. CDR3 DNA: TGTGCCAGCTCACCCGCAGGACAGGCCGAAGCTTTCTTT. Translated, it gives CASSPAGQAEAFF.

V is TRBV28 and J is TRBJ1-1; D is ambiguous. The CDR3 runs to 15 residues. The germline gives CDR1 MDHEN, CDR2 SYDVKM. With 6 bases removed from V and 0 bases from J, the gap between germline ends came to 14 bases. CDR3 loop: CASSPYTVMNTEAFF. The CDR3 DNA reads as TGTGCCAGCAGCCCATACACAGTAATGAACACTGAAGCTTTCTTT.

The chain recombines TRBV5-1 with TRBJ1-2; 7 bases map to TRBD1. The CDR3 spans 15 residues. V trimming: 4 bases; J trimming: 7 bases; junction bases outside the gene matches: 13. CDR1 is SGHRS, CDR2 YFSETQ, per germline. The chain's CDR3 is CASSHPPEGASGYTF. For the CDR3, the DNA is TGCGCCAGCAGCCACCCGCCGGAGGGGGCCAGTGGCTACACCTTC.